The 23 T cell receptor beta chains presented below share a single source sample, sequenced in a study of cytotoxic CD8 clonotypes in ibrutinib-treated CLL. Sequencing was performed with immunoSEQ multiplex PCR; in TCRdb, only in-frame clones are kept and a portion is missing. This sample has about 22,000 clones, with around four fifths found just once. This specimen consisted of PBMCs, obtained before ibrutinib treatment. The origin of the receptors is a human donor with chronic lymphocytic leukemia.

The chain's CDR3 is CASSSGFRGPQHF. The DNA of the CDR3 is TGTGCCAGCTCATCGGGATTTCGGGGGCCCCAGCATTTT. The V and J genes are TRBV18 and TRBJ1-5; D is unclear. The CDR3 is 13 residues long. Germline V CDR1 and CDR2: KGHSH, LQKENI. The germline V and J ends were trimmed by 5 bases and 9 bases, with 14 bases remaining between them.

DNA for the CDR3: TGTGCCAGCAGCCCCCCAAGAGCGGGGGCCAACGTCCTGACTTTC. Protein product: CASSPPRAGANVLTF. The chain combines TRBV28 with TRBJ2-6; D unresolved. CDR1 and CDR2 from the germline V gene are MDHEN and SYDVKM. The CDR3 length is 15 residues. V lost 6 bases and J 4 bases, leaving 13 bases between the germline ends.

The chain uses TRBV12-5 and TRBJ1-2, with D perhaps matching TRBD1 (6 bases). The CDR3 is 13 residues long. In germline, CDR1 is LGHNT, CDR2 FRNRAP. Trimming left V 7 bases short and J 8 bases short, with 17 bases between. As DNA, the CDR3 is TGTGCTAGTGCCTTGGCCCAGGGGACGGGCTACACCTTC. This gives the protein CASALAQGTGYTF.

The V gene is TRBV4-1, the J gene TRBJ2-5; 11 nucleotides agree with TRBD2. The CDR3 totals 16 residues. The germline gives CDR1 MGHRA, CDR2 YSYEKL. V was clipped by 3 bases and J by 4 bases; unmatched bases: 7. The CDR3 DNA reads as TGCGCCAGCAGCCACGGGGGACTAGCGGCCGGAGAGACCCAGTACTTC. Protein: CASSHGGLAAGETQYF.

This chain joins TRBV4-3 and TRBJ2-3; no firm D call. V shed 0 bases and J shed 2 bases, with 12 bases lying between them. CDR1 is LGHNA and CDR2 is YSLEER in the germline V gene. The CDR3 has 16 amino acids. CDR3 residues: CASSQDLLGSTDTQYF. Written as DNA, the CDR3 is TGCGCCAGCAGCCAAGATCTATTGGGTTCCACAGATACGCAGTATTTT.

The V gene is TRBV5-6, the J gene TRBJ1-3; maybe TRBD1 (5 bases). Per germline, CDR1 SGHDT and CDR2 YYEEEE. The CDR3 sequence is 16 residues long. The ends were cut back, 5 bases at V and 1 base at J, with 16 bases in the middle. CDR3 bases: TGTGCCAGCAGTTCCCCCGAGGGGAAATCTGGAAACACCATATATTTT. This sequence encodes CASSSPEGKSGNTIYF.

The chain employs TRBV7-9 and TRBJ2-5, with D possibly TRBD2 on 6 matching bases. The CDR3 covers 13 residues. Germline V gene data show CDR1 as SEHNR and CDR2 as FQNEAQ (reference sequence). V lost 4 bases and J lost 5, with 11 bases in between. CDR3 DNA: TGTGCCAGCAGCTCGACTAGTACGGAGACCCAGTACTTC. This codes for CASSSTSTETQYF.

The chain couples TRBV2 to TRBJ1-5; 9 bases map to TRBD1. The CDR3 consists of 15 residues. Germline V gene data show CDR1 as SNHLY and CDR2 as FYNNEI. The junction had 6 bases not matched to a gene; V was cut back by 6 bases and J by 3 bases. CDR3 in amino acids: CASRGIQGANQPQHF. In DNA, the CDR3 is TGTGCCAGCAGGGGAATACAGGGGGCCAATCAGCCCCAGCATTTT. The full variable domain, rest sourced from reference TRBV2 and TRBJ1-5, is EPEVTQTPSHQVTQMGQEVILRCVPISNHLYFYWYRQILGQKVEFLVSFYNNEISEKSEIFDDQFSVERPDGSNFTLKIRSTKLEDSAMYFCASRGIQGANQPQHFGDGTRLSIL.

The V and J genes are TRBV7-9 and TRBJ1-3, with D unresolved. Trimming shortened V by 7 bases and J by 4 bases, and 17 bases separated the two germline ends. Germline V gene sequence: CDR1 SEHNR, CDR2 FQNEAQ (reference sequence). This CDR3 comprises 15 residues. CDR3 amino acids: CASNDRGERGNTIYF. The CDR3 DNA follows: TGTGCCAGCAACGATCGTGGGGAGCGCGGAAACACCATATATTTT.

The chain is built from TRBV15 and TRBJ2-5; the match to TRBD2 covers 11 bases. V was clipped by 1 base and J by 1 base; unmatched bases: 8. Germline V gene lookup returns CDR1 LNHNV and CDR2 YYDKDF (reference sequence). This CDR3 region has 18 residues. CDR3 sequence reads: CATSRGLAGGGGQETQYF. Here the CDR3 DNA reads TGTGCCACCAGCAGAGGTCTAGCGGGAGGAGGTGGCCAAGAGACCCAGTACTTC.

CDR3 bases: TGTGCCAGCAGCTTAGATCGCCTAGCGGCCCCCTACAATGAGCAGTTCTTC. Its translation: CASSLDRLAAPYNEQFF. The chain links TRBV11-3 to TRBJ2-1; TRBD2 matches 7 bases. The germline CDR1 and CDR2 sequences are SGHNT and YENEEA. This CDR3 region has 17 residues. After removal of 0 bases from V and 2 bases from J, the junction contained 7 bases not matched to a gene.

The chain employs TRBV7-6 and TRBJ2-2, with TRBD1 as a possible D gene (6 bases). The CDR3 contains 17 residues. V was trimmed by 2 bases and J by 6 bases, leaving 19 bases between them. CDR1 and CDR2 (germline): SGHVS, FNYEAQ. In DNA form, the CDR3 reads TGTGCCAGCAGCTTAATTCTCGGGCAGGGGAGTGCCGGGGAGCTGTTTTTT. Amino acid sequence: CASSLILGQGSAGELFF.

This clone was found a few times. The chain joins TRBV7-9 to TRBJ2-1; D is ambiguous. V lost 3 bases to trimming and J lost 10 bases, with 10 bases between them. The CDR3 length is 12 residues. Germline V gives CDR1 SEHNR, CDR2 FQNEAQ (reference sequence). CDR3 in amino acids: CASSLHPLEQFF. The DNA for the CDR3 is TGTGCCAGCAGCTTGCACCCCCTCGAGCAGTTCTTC.

The chain is built from TRBV30 and TRBJ1-5, with no clear D. The CDR3 extends over 15 amino acids. The V gene's germline CDR1 is GTSNPN and CDR2 SVGIG (reference sequence). The V gene lost 2 bases and the J gene lost 0 bases, with 11 bases spanning the gap. The CDR3 nucleotides read TGTGCCTGGAGTCCCGGGCCCTATAGCAATCAGCCCCAGCATTTT. Translation: CAWSPGPYSNQPQHF.

This chain connects TRBV30 to TRBJ2-5; D gene unclear. This CDR3 comprises 13 residues. Germline-derived CDR1 and CDR2 are GTSNPN and SVGIG (reference sequence). Trimming left V 2 bases short and J 1 base short, with 8 bases between. CDR3 DNA sequence: TGTGCCTGGAGTAAAGACCTCCAAGAGACCCAGTACTTC. It specifies CAWSKDLQETQYF.

The CDR3 coding sequence is TGTGCCAGCAGCTTAGATCTGCAGGGGTTCGGGGAGCTGTTTTTT. Encoded protein: CASSLDLQGFGELFF. The genes are TRBV11-2 and TRBJ2-2; possibly TRBD1 for D (6 bases). The ends were cut back, 0 bases at V and 7 bases at J, with 12 bases in the middle. Germline-derived CDR1 and CDR2 are SGHAT and FQNNGV. This CDR3 comprises 15 residues.

The chain couples TRBV27 to TRBJ2-1; D is undetermined. This CDR3 is built from 14 residues. The germline CDR1 and CDR2 sequences are MNHEY and SMNVEV (reference sequence). Trimming pared 6 bases from V and 9 bases from J, leaving 18 bases between. The CDR3 DNA is TGTGCCAGCAGCCCTACTATGACCGAAGCTGAGCAGTTCTTC. Translated, it gives CASSPTMTEAEQFF.

This chain uses TRBV27 with TRBJ2-3; D is perhaps TRBD2 (5 bases). CDR1 and CDR2 (germline): MNHEY, SMNVEV (reference sequence). The CDR3 runs 17 residues. Trimming removed 4 bases at V and 3 bases at J, with 20 bases between. CDR3 sequence (DNA): TGTGCCAGCAGTTATTTGGGTGGGCTAGCTGGAACAGATACGCAGTATTTT. This gives the protein CASSYLGGLAGTDTQYF.

This clone has just a few counts. The chain employs TRBV15 and TRBJ2-3; 14 positions agree with TRBD2. The J segment lost 0 bases and the V segment lost 2 bases, leaving 7 bases of the junction unmatched. The CDR3 length is 19 residues. Per germline, CDR1 LNHNV and CDR2 YYDKDF (reference sequence). As DNA, the CDR3 is TGTGCCACCAGCAGAAAACGACTAGCGGGAGGGATTAGCACAGATACGCAGTATTTT. It specifies CATSRKRLAGGISTDTQYF.

This chain connects TRBV29-1 to TRBJ2-1; D remains unclear. With 4 bases removed from V and 5 bases from J, the gap between germline ends came to 12 bases. This CDR3 spans 13 amino acids. Germline V gives CDR1 SQVTM, CDR2 ANQGSEA. The CDR3: CSVAVIPNNEQFF. The CDR3 DNA is TGCAGCGTTGCGGTGATACCTAACAATGAGCAGTTCTTC.

The chain carries TRBV5-1 and TRBJ1-3; D remains ambiguous. The V end was cut by 0 bases, the J end by 3 bases, with 1 base between. This CDR3 comprises 12 residues. Germline lookup yields CDR1 SGHRS and CDR2 YFSETQ. The chain's CDR3 is CASSLDGNTIYF. CDR3 DNA sequence: TGCGCCAGCAGCTTGGATGGAAACACCATATATTTT.

J is TRBJ2-7 and V is TRBV28; 8 bases are shared with TRBD1. Germline values: CDR1 MDHEN, CDR2 SYDVKM. V was pared by 5 bases and J by 6 bases, with 9 bases of the junction left unmatched. The CDR3 totals 14 residues. The CDR3 DNA is TGTGCCAGCAGTCGCGGACAGGGTCCGGGCGAGCAGTACTTC. The encoded protein is CASSRGQGPGEQYF. Full variable domain (missing parts from reference TRBV28 and TRBJ2-7): DVKVTQSSRYLVKRTGEKVFLECVQDMDHENMFWYRQDPGLGLRLIYFSYDVKMKEKGDIPEGYSVSREKKERFSLILESASTNQTSMYLCASSRGQGPGEQYFGPGTRLTVT.

This chain joins TRBV18 and TRBJ2-1; D unresolved. Germline V gene lookup returns CDR1 KGHSH and CDR2 LQKENI. The V end was cut by 4 bases, the J end by 10 bases, with 26 bases between. The CDR3 totals 17 residues. CDR3 residues: CASSLFASLVDPSEQFF. The CDR3 region has the DNA TGTGCCAGCTCACTATTTGCTAGTCTGGTGGACCCCAGCGAGCAGTTCTTC.